What follows describes a single TCR beta chain. The antigen is undetermined. This specimen comes from a study of cytomegalovirus exposure and HLA in healthy donors. Study results and caveats: Several of the most significant clusters appeared linked to common viral pathogens, based on a later analysis. A later analysis linked a missense variant in DCLRE1C to the trimming of TCR beta V and J genes.

This CDR3 contains 21 residues. This PCR relied on a set of 60 Vbeta primers and 13 Jbeta primers. The protocol was immunoSEQ multiplex PCR, while the TCRdb copy is restricted to in-frame clones and leaves out a portion. This sample's table has around 140,000 clones. The V gene is TRBV21-1, the J gene TRBJ1-5; the tabulated D call, TRBD1, remains unverified against the DNA. TRBV21-1 counts as a pseudogene. What was sequenced was PBMCs. The sequence came from a woman aged 18-29 years in good health and CMV-seronegative. DNA of the CDR3: TGTGCCAGCAGCAAGCCCGAACCGGGACAAGGGGCTGGTAATAGCAATCAGCCCCAGCATTTT. Protein product: CASSKPEPGQGAGNSNQPQHF.